This T cell receptor (beta chain) appears in the sequencing data of a study of blood T cell repertoires in COVID-19. At the level of the study: The study drew acute and convalescent COVID-19 samples from the United States, Italy and Spain. Sample material is recorded as cDNA or gDNA derived from T cells, B-cell-depleted T cells, or PBMCs.

The germline V gene encodes CDR1 LGHDT and CDR2 YNNKEL (reference sequence). The CDR3 consists of 14 residues. The trim removed 2 bases at V and 5 bases at J, leaving 4 bases unmatched. This clone was detected once. Source study methods: Quantification of nucleated cells was approximated via reference gene primer amplification. Clones were sequenced by immunoSEQ multiplex PCR, and TCRdb holds only the in-frame ones, with some missing. V and J calls and clone size are copied from that table; D and trimming were computed from the DNA. The sample lists 94,000 or so clones, 75% to 85% occurring once. Sequenced input: peripheral blood. The genes are TRBV3-1 (or the pseudogene TRBV3-2) and TRBJ2-7; 9 nucleotides align to TRBD1. The sequence was obtained from a man aged 60 to 69 with acute or convalescent COVID-19. CDR3 sequence (DNA): TGTGCCAGCAGCCAAATGGGACAGGGAGACGAGCAGTACGTC. Translation: CASSQMGQGDEQYV.